The 19 T cell receptor beta chains below were found in one sample sequenced in a study of blood T cell repertoires in COVID-19. Data came from immunoSEQ multiplex PCR; TCRdb stores just in-frame clones and leaves some out. The sample holds some 360,000 clones, 85% to 90% seen once. Sample: PBMCs or T cells enriched from blood (not recorded which). Receptors were obtained from a woman between 25 and 40 years old who had been exposed to COVID-19.

CDR3 DNA sequence: TGCGCCAGCAGCCCGAGTGCTAGCGGGGACCTCTACGAGCAGTACTTC. Its protein product is CASSPSASGDLYEQYF. This chain connects TRBV4-1 to TRBJ2-7; 9 bases are a match to TRBD2. CDR3 length: 16 amino acids. Losses at the gene ends were 4 bases for V and 3 bases for J; bases not matched to a gene: 10. The germline gives CDR1 MGHRA, CDR2 YSYEKL.

V gene TRBV7-3 combines with J gene TRBJ2-3; the match to TRBD2 covers 8 bases. The V and J ends lost 3 bases and 0 bases, in that order; junction bases with no gene match: 2. Germline V gene lookup returns CDR1 SGHTA and CDR2 FQGTGA. The CDR3 is made up of 15 amino acids. CDR3 sequence reads: CASSFSSGSTDTQYF. The CDR3 DNA reads TGTGCCAGCAGCTTCTCTAGCGGGAGCACAGATACGCAGTATTTT.

The V gene is TRBV6-5, the J gene TRBJ2-7; perhaps TRBD1 as D (5 bases). V was pared by 4 bases and J by 6 bases, with 13 bases between. Per germline, CDR1 MNHEY and CDR2 SVGAGI. The CDR3 length is 13 residues. CDR3 nucleotides: TGTGCCAGCAGTTCTAGGGGATTTGGCGAGCAGTACTTC. It yields the protein CASSSRGFGEQYF.

CDR3 protein: CASSIAPRTGDQPQHF. Here the CDR3 DNA reads TGTGCCAGTAGTATAGCCCCCCGGACAGGTGATCAGCCCCAGCATTTT. This chain links TRBV19 with TRBJ1-5; TRBD1 matches 7 bases. With 1 base clipped from V and 5 bases from J, the junction kept 8 bases outside the gene matches. The CDR3 is 16 amino acids. Germline V gene data show CDR1 as LNHDA and CDR2 as SQIVND (reference sequence).

This clone was recorded only once. V and J are TRBV27 and TRBJ1-2; TRBD1 agrees at 8 bases. This CDR3 region has 17 residues. V lost 8 bases to trimming and J lost 5 bases; unmatched junction nucleotides: 19. CDR1 MNHEY and CDR2 SMNVEV come from the germline V gene (reference sequence). The CDR3, as DNA: TGTGCCAGCCACATTAGCCCGACAGGGGTGAATTGGTATGGCTACACCTTC. Residues: CASHISPTGVNWYGYTF.

The rearrangement links TRBV30 to TRBJ2-3; D gene uncertain. The V gene lost 3 bases and the J gene lost 4 bases, with 8 bases spanning the gap. The CDR3 has 12 amino acids. Germline V gives CDR1 GTSNPN, CDR2 SVGIG (reference sequence). CDR3 nucleotide sequence: TGTGCCTGGAGCCCAGGATCAGATACGCAGTATTTT. It codes for CAWSPGSDTQYF.

Regarding this clone: This sample also contains other DNA sequences that code for the same CDR3. The chain employs TRBV28 and TRBJ1-5; 7 nucleotides agree with TRBD1. The CDR3 is 14 amino acids. V was clipped by 1 base and J by 4 bases; unmatched bases: 1. Looked up from germline, CDR1 is MDHEN and CDR2 is SYDVKM. The CDR3, as DNA: TGTGCCAGCAGTTTATCAGGGGGTAATCAGCCCCAGCATTTT. It is translated as CASSLSGGNQPQHF.

This chain links TRBV11-3 with TRBJ2-1; 12 bases fit TRBD2. The CDR3 sequence is 15 residues long. The V and J ends lost 6 bases and 4 bases, in that order; junction bases with no gene match: 4. CDR1 SGHNT and CDR2 YENEEA come from the germline V gene. The DNA for the CDR3 is TGTGCCAGCAGGACCGGGACTAGCGGGTACAATGAGCAGTTCTTC. Translation gives CASRTGTSGYNEQFF.

This rearrangement joins TRBV6-5 to TRBJ2-3, with 8 bases matching TRBD2. Per germline, CDR1 MNHEY and CDR2 SVGAGI. The V segment lost 4 bases and the J segment 2 bases; nucleotides outside the gene matches: 5. The CDR3 runs 15 residues. CDR3 sequence reads: CASSSTSGYTDTQYF. CDR3 sequence (DNA): TGTGCCAGCAGTTCTACTAGCGGCTACACAGATACGCAGTATTTT.

The rearrangement joins TRBV11-2 to TRBJ2-5, with a possible D match to TRBD1 (6 bases). The CDR3 loop spans 14 amino acids. The V gene lost 5 bases and the J gene lost 7 bases, with 17 bases spanning the gap. Germline assignment: CDR1 SGHAT and CDR2 FQNNGV. The CDR3 region is CASSKTGASRTQYF. CDR3 DNA: TGTGCCAGCAGCAAGACAGGAGCCTCTAGGACCCAGTACTTC.

This clone occurred once. This sequence joins TRBV2 and TRBJ1-1; D gene unclear. Trimming removed 6 bases at V and 2 bases at J, with 13 bases between. Germline lookup yields CDR1 SNHLY and CDR2 FYNNEI. CDR3 size: 14 residues. CDR3 loop: CASRVNRDNTEAFF. The CDR3 coding sequence is TGTGCCAGCAGGGTGAATCGCGATAACACTGAAGCTTTCTTT.

The chain joins TRBV3-1 (or the pseudogene TRBV3-2) to TRBJ1-5; D perhaps matches TRBD1 (5 bases). The germline V gene has CDR1 LGHDT and CDR2 YNNKEL (reference sequence). This CDR3 spans 17 amino acids. V lost 8 bases to trimming and J lost 5 bases, with 25 bases between them. CDR3 loop: CASGFGGTTGGYQPQHF. The CDR3 nucleotides read TGTGCCAGCGGGTTTGGGGGGACGACGGGCGGCTATCAGCCCCAGCATTTT.

The chain employs TRBV27 and TRBJ1-1; D perhaps matches TRBD1 (6 bases). The CDR3 is 14 residues long. Germline V CDR1 and CDR2: MNHEY, SMNVEV (reference sequence). The V end was cut by 6 bases, the J end by 0 bases, with 11 bases between. The CDR3, as DNA: TGTGCCAGCAGCCGGGGACACCTGAACACTGAAGCTTTCTTT. Translation gives CASSRGHLNTEAFF.

This clone was detected only once. This sequence joins TRBV11-2 and TRBJ1-1; the D gene is possibly TRBD1 (5 bases). Germline V gives CDR1 SGHAT, CDR2 FQNNGV. V was shortened by 1 base and J by 5 bases, with 11 bases between the two germline ends. The CDR3 length is 14 residues. The CDR3 protein is CASSLGGGKTEAFF. The CDR3 nucleotides are TGTGCCAGCAGCTTAGGCGGGGGGAAAACTGAAGCTTTCTTT. Full variable domain (remainder filled in from reference TRBV11-2 and TRBJ1-1): EAGVAQSPRYKIIEKRQSVAFWCNPISGHATLYWYQQILGQGPKLLIQFQNNGVVDDSQLPKDRFSAERLKGVDSTLKIQPAKLEDSAVYLCASSLGGGKTEAFFGQGTRLTVV.

The chain recombines TRBV7-9 with TRBJ2-1; the match to TRBD2 covers 13 bases. V gave up 1 base and J gave up 2 bases; unmatched junction bases: 8. The CDR3 runs to 19 residues. Germline V gives CDR1 SEHNR, CDR2 FQNEAQ (reference sequence). The CDR3 bases are TGTGCCAGCAGCTTAGTTTTAGGACTAGCGGGAGTTACCTACAATGAGCAGTTCTTC. Its protein product is CASSLVLGLAGVTYNEQFF.

This clone was counted once. The chain uses TRBV6-5 and TRBJ1-1; D gene unclear. The length of the CDR3 is 12 residues. Germline values: CDR1 MNHEY, CDR2 SVGAGI. V dropped 10 bases and J dropped 5 bases, with 14 bases sitting between them. In DNA, the CDR3 is TGTGCCATCGGACTCCCCGGAACTGAAGCTTTCTTT. It translates to CAIGLPGTEAFF.

The rearrangement uses TRBV2 and TRBJ1-2; D uncertain. Germline loops: CDR1 SNHLY, CDR2 FYNNEI. The CDR3 runs 12 residues. V was pared by 2 bases and J by 1 base, with 2 bases between. CDR3 amino acids: CASSELNYGYTF. CDR3 DNA sequence: TGTGCCAGCAGTGAACTTAACTATGGCTACACCTTC.

This clone has a single count. The chain combines TRBV5-4 with TRBJ2-6; D perhaps matches TRBD2 (6 bases). There are 16 residues in the CDR3. The germline V gene has CDR1 SGHNT and CDR2 YYREEE (reference sequence). The V end was cut by 0 bases, the J end by 2 bases, with 9 bases between. The CDR3 here is CASSLGGEAGANVLTF. The CDR3 DNA sequence: TGTGCCAGCAGCTTGGGGGGGGAAGCTGGGGCCAACGTCCTGACTTTC.

The V call is TRBV7-9, the J call TRBJ2-7, with 7 bases that match TRBD2. Looked up from germline, CDR1 is SEHNR and CDR2 is FQNEAQ (reference sequence). This CDR3 has 16 amino acids. V was clipped by 4 bases and J by 4 bases; unmatched bases: 13. CDR3 coding DNA: TGTGCCAGCAGCTCAGCCATGAACGGGAGGAGGTACGAGCAGTACTTC. The encoded protein is CASSSAMNGRRYEQYF.